This T cell receptor beta chain was documented in a study of T cell responses to AZD1222 COVID-19 vaccine. Study details: Combined were second doses at about 4 or about 12 weeks.

Generated by immunoSEQ multiplex PCR, the TCRdb table keeps only in-frame clones and is missing some. The sample lists about 140,000 clones, approximately 90% seen once, with 2.5% to 3% in the top ten. Turning to this clone: Its antigen remains unidentified.

General study results and limits: The peak T cell response came first, and repertoires were sampled only after it. Reportedly, nearly half the spike-specific TCRs target unmutated variant regions. Possibly, clonal diversity was underestimated; donors were largely white British and included more females.

Trimming left V 8 bases short and J 7 bases short, with 11 bases between. CDR1 is MNHNY, CDR2 SVGAGI, per germline (reference sequence). This CDR3 contains 12 residues. The chain links TRBV6-6 to TRBJ2-2; D unclear. This sample comprised peripheral blood, obtained on day 0 of AZD1222 vaccination. This clonotype was sampled from an adult in good health. CDR3 bases: TGTGCCAGCCAGCCCTGGGGCGGGGAGCTGTTTTTT. Its translation is CASQPWGGELFF.